The 25 T cell receptor beta chains below were found in one sample sequenced in a study of patients and donors after allogeneic stem cell transplantation. One entry per CDR3 protein, called by TCRdb with MiXCR from the RT-PCR reads. The data contain fewer than 500,000 distinct CDR3 sequences, 16% of them singletons. Sequenced: blood, either unsorted or a sorted T cell fraction (not recorded which). The source of these receptors is a human donor who was either an allogeneic HSCT recipient or a stem cell or donor lymphocyte infusion donor (not recorded which). It is not recorded whose cells these are; they may come from a transplant donor.

This chain connects TRBV27 to TRBJ2-5; D may be TRBD1 (6 bases). Between the trimmed V and J ends, which lost 5 bases and 4 bases, there was a span of 17 bases. Germline V gene data show CDR1 as MNHEY and CDR2 as SMNVEV (reference sequence). The CDR3 is made up of 15 amino acids. In nucleotides, the CDR3 is TGTGCCAGCAGTCCCCCCAGGGGAAGACGAGAGACCCAGTACTTC. It yields the protein CASSPPRGRRETQYF.

V usage is TRBV18 and J usage is TRBJ2-2, with TRBD2 matching 13 bases. The CDR3 consists of 17 residues. The germline V gene has CDR1 KGHSH and CDR2 LQKENI. V dropped 0 bases and J dropped 7; count of bases not matched to a gene: 5. CDR3 DNA: TGTGCCAGCTCACCACCAGGACTAGCGGGAGTCGTCGGGGAGCTGTTTTTT. Its translation: CASSPPGLAGVVGELFF. The whole variable domain, remainder taken from reference TRBV18 and TRBJ2-2, is NAGVMQNPRHLVRRRGQEARLRCSPMKGHSHVYWYRQLPEEGLKFMVYLQKENIIDESGMPKERFSAEFPKEGPSILRIQQVVRGDSAAYFCASSPPGLAGVVGELFFGEGSRLTVL.

This clonotype was seen more than once but under ten times. The chain combines TRBV10-3 with TRBJ2-5; 9 bases line up with TRBD2. Germline-derived CDR1 and CDR2 are ENHRY and SYGVKD. This CDR3 spans 15 amino acids. V dropped 4 bases and J dropped 1; count of bases not matched to a gene: 4. In nucleotides, the CDR3 is TGTGCCATCAGTGCCCAGCGGGGGGCCCAAGAGACCCAGTACTTC. It yields the protein CAISAQRGAQETQYF.

This sequence joins TRBV9 and TRBJ2-3, with 8 bases fitting TRBD2. Germline V gene lookup returns CDR1 SGDLS and CDR2 YYNGEE. CDR3 length equals 16 residues. Losses at the gene ends were 0 bases for V and 1 base for J; bases not matched to a gene: 4. The CDR3 DNA reads as TGTGCCAGCAGCGTAGAAAGCGGGGGCCGCACAGATACGCAGTATTTT. The encoded protein is CASSVESGGRTDTQYF.

Only a few counts were recorded for this clonotype. This chain connects TRBV21-1 to TRBJ1-5. TRBV21-1 represents a pseudogene. The CDR3 is 15 amino acids. This CDR3 is CASSNKKDSNQPQHF. The CDR3 region has the DNA TGTGCCAGCAGCAATAAAAAGGATAGCAATCAGCCCCAGCATTTT.

The chain links TRBV5-1 to TRBJ1-6; D perhaps matches TRBD1 (6 bases). The CDR3 sequence is 15 residues long. V lost 0 bases and J 10 bases, leaving 14 bases between the germline ends. Germline CDR1 SGHRS, CDR2 YFSETQ. CDR3 residues: CASSLAGAERSPLHF. The CDR3, as DNA: TGCGCCAGCAGCTTGGCAGGGGCGGAACGGTCACCCCTCCACTTT.

The chain combines TRBV18 with TRBJ1-6; no reliable D call. V lost 6 bases and J 10 bases, leaving 19 bases between the germline ends. Germline V gene lookup returns CDR1 KGHSH and CDR2 LQKENI. The CDR3 has 15 residues. The CDR3 loop reads CASSLREGLRSPLHF. The CDR3 nucleotides are TGTGCCAGCTCGCTTCGGGAAGGCCTAAGGTCACCCCTCCACTTT.

This clonotype was seen only a few times. The chain is built from TRBV19 and TRBJ1-1; tentatively, D is TRBD1 (6 bases). The CDR3 is made up of 16 amino acids. V lost 6 bases and J 2 bases, leaving 19 bases between the germline ends. CDR1 and CDR2 (germline): LNHDA, SQIVND (reference sequence). Written as DNA, the CDR3 is TGTGCCAGTAGCTGGGGGTGGGGGCGAACAAACACTGAAGCTTTCTTT. It translates to CASSWGWGRTNTEAFF.

CDR3 loop: CASSPGTGSNEQFF. CDR3 bases: TGCGCCAGCAGCCCCGGGACAGGGTCCAATGAGCAGTTCTTC. The genes are TRBV5-1 and TRBJ2-1; 9 bases map to TRBD1. Germline-derived CDR1 and CDR2 are SGHRS and YFSETQ. Unmatched junction bases numbered 5, after V lost 4 bases and J lost 6 bases. This CDR3 comprises 14 residues.

In this sample, this clonotype turned up a few times. The CDR3 here is CASSLPAENTEAFF. The CDR3 bases are TGTGCCAGCAGCCTACCGGCCGAGAACACTGAAGCTTTCTTT. This chain connects TRBV28 to TRBJ1-1; unclear D gene. Germline assignment: CDR1 MDHEN and CDR2 SYDVKM. V lost 6 bases and J 1 base, leaving 12 bases between the germline ends. The CDR3 sequence is 14 residues long.

The chain recombines TRBV27 with TRBJ1-1, with 7 bases matching TRBD1. V was pared by 7 bases and J by 5 bases, with 4 bases of the junction left unmatched. From germline, CDR1 is MNHEY and CDR2 SMNVEV (reference sequence). The CDR3 runs to 12 residues. The CDR3 DNA reads as TGTGCCAGCAAAAGGGGGCGGACTGAAGCTTTCTTT. It yields the protein CASKRGRTEAFF.

This clonotype has a handful of counts. This chain's CDR3 is CASSRIGLAAADTQYF. For the CDR3, the DNA is TGCGCCAGCAGCCGAATCGGACTAGCAGCGGCAGATACGCAGTATTTT. V is TRBV4-1 and J is TRBJ2-3, with 8 bases identical to TRBD2. The germline V gene has CDR1 MGHRA and CDR2 YSYEKL. Trimming cost V 4 bases and J 4 bases; bases outside gene matches: 10. The CDR3 spans 16 residues.

The chain uses TRBV19 and TRBJ2-1; D possibly corresponds to TRBD2 (5 bases). The CDR3 length is 14 residues. The germline V gene has CDR1 LNHDA and CDR2 SQIVND (reference sequence). Deletions cut 6 bases from V and 1 base from J, with 10 bases between. The CDR3 sequence is CASRRTGSYNEQFF. In DNA, the CDR3 is TGTGCCAGTAGGAGGACTGGATCCTACAATGAGCAGTTCTTC.

The CDR3 region is CASSLSGEGTEAFF. DNA of the CDR3: TGTGCCAGCAGTTTATCCGGGGAGGGGACTGAAGCTTTCTTT. The rearrangement uses TRBV12-3 or TRBV12-4 and TRBJ1-1; possible D gene TRBD1, 5 bases. There are 14 residues in the CDR3. V was clipped by 2 bases and J by 5 bases, with 12 bases between them.

This clonotype was seen a handful of times. CDR3 sequence (DNA): TGTGCCAGCAGTTTAAACCCAGTCAATCAGCCCCAGCATTTT. Translated, it gives CASSLNPVNQPQHF. The chain employs TRBV27 and TRBJ1-5; D call uncertain. Trimming took 2 bases from V and 3 from J, leaving 8 bases between them. Germline V gene lookup returns CDR1 MNHEY and CDR2 SMNVEV (reference sequence). This CDR3 has 14 residues.

The rearrangement uses TRBV7-9 and TRBJ2-5, with D perhaps matching TRBD1 (5 bases). CDR1 is SEHNR, CDR2 FQNEAQ, per germline (reference sequence). Deletions cut 4 bases from V and 5 bases from J, with 14 bases between. The CDR3 contains 14 residues. The CDR3 DNA sequence: TGTGCCAGCAGCTCCAGGGTGACGAGGGAGACCCAGTACTTC. Protein product: CASSSRVTRETQYF. The full variable domain, rest sourced from reference TRBV7-9 and TRBJ2-5, is DTGVSQNPRHKITKRGQNVTFRCDPISEHNRLYWYRQTLGQGPEFLTYFQNEAQLEKSRLLSDRFSAERPKGSFSTLEIQRTEQGDSAMYLCASSSRVTRETQYFGPGTRLLVL.

The chain carries TRBV5-1 and TRBJ2-5; TRBD2 matches 8 bases. The CDR3 extends over 14 amino acids. Trimming took 4 bases from V and 4 from J; bases not matched to a gene: 6. CDR1 and CDR2 from the germline V gene are SGHRS and YFSETQ. The CDR3 sequence is CASSPGLGRETQYF. The CDR3 DNA is TGCGCCAGCAGCCCGGGACTAGGAAGAGAGACCCAGTACTTC.

The rearrangement joins TRBV7-2 to TRBJ2-7; 10 nucleotides agree with TRBD2. The CDR3 consists of 15 residues. Germline values: CDR1 SGHTA, CDR2 FQGNSA. V was pared by 0 bases and J by 10 bases, with 9 bases of the junction left unmatched. The CDR3 spells CASSLAAASGSRQYF. The CDR3 nucleotides read TGTGCCAGCAGCTTAGCCGCGGCTAGCGGGAGTCGACAGTACTTC.

This clonotype occurred a few times. J is TRBJ1-1 and V is TRBV4-2; 9 bases match TRBD1. V trimming: 7 bases; J trimming: 5 bases; junction bases outside the gene matches: 5. This CDR3 region has 13 residues. Germline V gene data show CDR1 as LGHNA and CDR2 as YNFKEQ. The CDR3 region has the DNA TGTGCCAGCAAAGACAGGGGGGTTACTGAAGCTTTCTTT. Its translation: CASKDRGVTEAFF.

This clonotype was observed a few times. This rearrangement joins TRBV5-5 to TRBJ2-5, with a weak D call TRBD2 (6 bases). CDR1 and CDR2 (germline): SGHKS, YYEKEE (reference sequence). The CDR3 has 14 amino acids. Trimming took off 4 bases at V and 2 bases at J, with 12 bases between the two ends. The CDR3 DNA sequence: TGTGCCAGCAGCGAACGGACTATTCAAGAGACCCAGTACTTC. Translated, it gives CASSERTIQETQYF.

J is TRBJ2-3 and V is TRBV24-1; possibly TRBD1 for D (5 bases). The V end was cut by 9 bases, the J end by 0 bases, with 12 bases between. The germline V gene has CDR1 KGHDR and CDR2 SFDVKD. This CDR3 is 14 amino acids long. This chain's CDR3 is CATSRAGSTDTQYF. CDR3 in DNA: TGTGCCACCTCCAGGGCAGGAAGCACAGATACGCAGTATTTT.

CDR3 amino acids: CASSVTRRGRTEAFF. For the CDR3, the DNA is TGTGCCAGCAGCGTAACGAGGCGGGGTCGCACTGAAGCTTTCTTT. The chain joins TRBV9 to TRBJ1-1; no clear D. Trimming removed 1 base at V and 4 bases at J, with 14 bases between. Germline V gene lookup returns CDR1 SGDLS and CDR2 YYNGEE. There are 15 residues in the CDR3.

The chain couples TRBV10-3 to TRBJ1-5, with a possible D match to TRBD1 (6 bases). Trimming cost V 3 bases and J 4 bases, with 10 bases left between them. CDR1 and CDR2 (germline): ENHRY, SYGVKD. The CDR3 is 14 residues long. CDR3 DNA: TGTGCCATCAGTGACGGACAGCGGAATCAGCCCCAGCATTTT. Its translation: CAISDGQRNQPQHF.

The chain uses TRBV14 and TRBJ2-3; tentatively, D is TRBD2 (6 bases). This CDR3 region has 16 residues. The germline V gene has CDR1 SGHDN and CDR2 FVKESK. Trimming cost V 2 bases and J 0 bases, with 12 bases left between them. The CDR3 sequence is CASSQIGGTSTDTQYF. CDR3 DNA sequence: TGTGCCAGCAGCCAAATTGGCGGGACTAGCACAGATACGCAGTATTTT.

The CDR3 DNA is TGTGCCAGCAGACCCACCGGGACCCTTAACACTGAAGCTTTCTTT. Translated: CASRPTGTLNTEAFF. The chain has TRBV6-1 and TRBJ1-1, with D maybe TRBD1 (5 bases). Trimming left V 6 bases short and J 2 bases short, with 16 bases between. CDR3 length: 15 residues. CDR1 and CDR2 from the germline V gene are MNHNS and SASEGT.